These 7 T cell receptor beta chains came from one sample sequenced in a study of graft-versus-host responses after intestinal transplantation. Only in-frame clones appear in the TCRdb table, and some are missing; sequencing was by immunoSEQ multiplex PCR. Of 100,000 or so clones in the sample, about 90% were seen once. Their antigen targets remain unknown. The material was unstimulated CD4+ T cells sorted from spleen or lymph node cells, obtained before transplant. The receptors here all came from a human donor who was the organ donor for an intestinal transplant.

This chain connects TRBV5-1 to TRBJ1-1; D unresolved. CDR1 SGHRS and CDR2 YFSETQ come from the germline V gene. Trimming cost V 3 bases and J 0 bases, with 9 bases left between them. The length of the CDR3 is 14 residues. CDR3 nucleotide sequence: TGCGCCAGCAGCTGGACCGCAATGAACACTGAAGCTTTCTTT. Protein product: CASSWTAMNTEAFF.

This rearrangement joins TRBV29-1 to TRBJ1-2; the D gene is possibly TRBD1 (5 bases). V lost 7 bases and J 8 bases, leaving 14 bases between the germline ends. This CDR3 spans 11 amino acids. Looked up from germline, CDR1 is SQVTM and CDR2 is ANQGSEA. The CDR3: CSGRDGNGYTF. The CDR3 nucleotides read TGCAGCGGCCGGGACGGGAACGGCTACACCTTC.

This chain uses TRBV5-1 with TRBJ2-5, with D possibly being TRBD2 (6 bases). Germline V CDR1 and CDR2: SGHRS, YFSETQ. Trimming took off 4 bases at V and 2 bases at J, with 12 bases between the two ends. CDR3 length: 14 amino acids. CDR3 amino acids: CASSLTGTQETQYF. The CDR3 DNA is TGCGCCAGCAGCCTAACCGGGACTCAAGAGACCCAGTACTTC.

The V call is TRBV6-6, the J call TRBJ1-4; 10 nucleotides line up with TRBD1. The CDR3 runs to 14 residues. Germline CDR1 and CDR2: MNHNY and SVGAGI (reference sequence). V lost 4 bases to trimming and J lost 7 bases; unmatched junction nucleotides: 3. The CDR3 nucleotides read TGTGCCAGCAGTTGGGACAGGGGCGGTGAAAAACTGTTTTTT. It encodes CASSWDRGGEKLFF.

The CDR3 bases are TGTGCCAGCAGCCCGCACGGGAACACTGAAGCTTTCTTT. Translated: CASSPHGNTEAFF. This chain connects TRBV7-9 to TRBJ1-1; D is uncertain. Per the germline V gene, CDR1 is SEHNR and CDR2 is FQNEAQ (reference sequence). This CDR3 has 13 residues. V lost 5 bases, J lost 1 base, and 8 bases lay in between.

CDR3 coding DNA: TGTGCCAGCAGCTCTATTAGCGGGGGGATATCAGATACGCAGTATTTT. Amino acid sequence: CASSSISGGISDTQYF. The chain couples TRBV5-5 to TRBJ2-3, with 10 bases lining up with TRBD2. This CDR3 has 16 amino acids. V dropped 3 bases and J dropped 4; count of bases not matched to a gene: 8. Germline CDR1 is SGHKS and CDR2 is YYEKEE (reference sequence).

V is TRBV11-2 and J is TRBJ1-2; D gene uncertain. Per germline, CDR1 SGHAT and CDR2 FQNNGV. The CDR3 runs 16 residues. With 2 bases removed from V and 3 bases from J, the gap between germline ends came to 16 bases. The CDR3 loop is CASSLTLMEGYYGYTF. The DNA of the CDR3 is TGTGCCAGCAGCTTAACCCTCATGGAAGGCTACTATGGCTACACCTTC.